This TCR beta chain was retrieved from a study of identical twins' blood T cells. This clonotype was seen only a few times. Germline CDR1 MNHEY, CDR2 SVGEGT. The junction had 17 bases not matched to a gene; V was cut back by 6 bases and J by 4 bases. This CDR3 comprises 17 residues. TCRdb re-analysed the 5' RACE reads in MiXCR, keeping a single row per CDR3 protein. Found here are a few hundred thousand distinct CDR3 sequences, 28% of them singletons; the top ten hold about 6%. The origin of this receptor is a woman aged 18 to 55 in good health. The chain combines TRBV6-2 or TRBV6-3 with TRBJ1-2; 7 bases align to TRBD1. Sequenced: PBMCs. The CDR3 here is CASRSPRRAQGGYGYTF. The CDR3 DNA sequence: TGTGCCAGCAGAAGCCCTCGAAGAGCTCAGGGGGGCTATGGCTACACCTTC.